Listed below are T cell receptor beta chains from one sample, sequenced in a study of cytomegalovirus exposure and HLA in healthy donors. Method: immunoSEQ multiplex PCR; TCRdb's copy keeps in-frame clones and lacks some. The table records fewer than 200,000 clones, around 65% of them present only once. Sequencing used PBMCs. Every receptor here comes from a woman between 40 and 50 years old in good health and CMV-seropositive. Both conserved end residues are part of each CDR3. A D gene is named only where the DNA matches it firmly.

CDR3aa: CASSPRERANQETQYF
v_gene: TRBV5-1
d_gene: .

CDR3aa: CASSLRGGNNNEQFF
v_gene: TRBV4-1
d_gene: TRBD2

CDR3aa: CASSFPTLGQGANYGYTF
v_gene: TRBV28
d_gene: TRBD1

CDR3aa: CASLGGNTDTQYF
v_gene: TRBV10-1
d_gene: TRBD2

CDR3aa: CASSLITGTEAFF
v_gene: TRBV7-3
d_gene: .

CDR3aa: CASSVADINDEQFF
v_gene: TRBV9
d_gene: .

CDR3aa: CASSLDGGLSGEQYF
v_gene: TRBV5-1
d_gene: .

CDR3aa: CASSTELYEQYF
v_gene: TRBV25-1
d_gene: .

CDR3aa: CASRFGGHTGELFF
v_gene: TRBV6-1
d_gene: .

CDR3aa: CSSSLAADTQYF
v_gene: TRBV7-9
d_gene: .

CDR3aa: CASSLAGGAKNIQYF
v_gene: TRBV5-6
d_gene: TRBD2

CDR3aa: CASSEQGQWMFF
v_gene: TRBV2
d_gene: .

CDR3aa: CASRPTGEGEKLFF
v_gene: TRBV6-5
d_gene: TRBD1

CDR3aa: CASRTGLAASTDTQYF
v_gene: TRBV19
d_gene: TRBD2

CDR3aa: CASSFSGGAGETQYF
v_gene: TRBV7-8
d_gene: TRBD2

CDR3aa: CASRSPSGQGAYEQYF
v_gene: TRBV28
d_gene: TRBD1

CDR3aa: CAAGISPGGGLEAFF
v_gene: TRBV28
d_gene: .

CDR3aa: CASSFSTGREQFF
v_gene: TRBV7-9
d_gene: .

CDR3aa: CASSFSGTDTGELFF
v_gene: TRBV27
d_gene: TRBD2

CDR3aa: CSSSLGTGYSNQPQHF
v_gene: TRBV7-9
d_gene: TRBD1

CDR3aa: CASSSESGGETGELFF
v_gene: TRBV9
d_gene: TRBD2

CDR3aa: CATHTGVTDTQYF
v_gene: TRBV6-5
d_gene: .

CDR3aa: CASSSRAGEGNEQFF
v_gene: TRBV7-2
d_gene: .

CDR3aa: CASSLDFLNTGELFF
v_gene: TRBV7-2
d_gene: .

CDR3aa: CASRLRAGAAYNEQFF
v_gene: TRBV5-6
d_gene: .

CDR3aa: CASSPPMTGDTGELFF
v_gene: TRBV7-9
d_gene: .

CDR3aa: CASSQVITQGSSYEQYF
v_gene: TRBV4-3
d_gene: .

CDR3aa: CASYRTGSSYEQYF
v_gene: TRBV21-1
d_gene: .

CDR3aa: CASSLLAGADNEQFF
v_gene: TRBV5-1
d_gene: TRBD2

CDR3aa: CASSIRQGLIHGYPF
v_gene: TRBV13
d_gene: TRBD1

CDR3aa: CASSMGPNSNQPQHF
v_gene: TRBV7-2
d_gene: .

CDR3aa: CASSLGRGLREQYF
v_gene: TRBV11-2
d_gene: .

CDR3aa: CASSFRDRGQKLFF
v_gene: TRBV28
d_gene: TRBD1

CDR3aa: CASSLTSGSKDTQYF
v_gene: TRBV5-6
d_gene: TRBD2

CDR3aa: CASSQDSSYNSPLHF
v_gene: TRBV18
d_gene: .

CDR3aa: CASMAGGSSTDTQYF
v_gene: TRBV9
d_gene: TRBD2

CDR3aa: CASSQAPSGNTDTQYF
v_gene: TRBV4-2
d_gene: TRBD2

CDR3aa: CASSVGDSINYGYTF
v_gene: TRBV2
d_gene: .

CDR3aa: CASSILQGANQPQHF
v_gene: TRBV19
d_gene: .

CDR3aa: CASSYLGQGNREQYF
v_gene: TRBV6-5
d_gene: TRBD1

CDR3aa: CASSVPAITGGELFF
v_gene: TRBV28
d_gene: .

CDR3aa: CASSLVLAGVVDEQFF
v_gene: TRBV5-1
d_gene: TRBD2

CDR3aa: CASSIDWGGVSTDTQYF
v_gene: TRBV19
d_gene: .

CDR3aa: CASSSPTSGRGRGETQYF
v_gene: TRBV28
d_gene: TRBD2

CDR3aa: CATSRDLEGDNRGYTF
v_gene: TRBV15
d_gene: .

CDR3aa: CASSFGLAGYNEQFF
v_gene: TRBV7-2
d_gene: TRBD2

CDR3aa: CASSLLENEQYF
v_gene: TRBV7-9
d_gene: .

CDR3aa: CASSLAGGNTIYF
v_gene: TRBV9
d_gene: .

CDR3aa: CASSTRDTSYEQYF
v_gene: TRBV5-1
d_gene: .

CDR3aa: CASSQDLEPEFVSDTQYF
v_gene: TRBV4-3
d_gene: .

CDR3aa: CASSQVLVDTGELFF
v_gene: TRBV4-1
d_gene: .

CDR3aa: CASSQLPGQEFYEQYF
v_gene: TRBV4-1
d_gene: TRBD1

CDR3aa: CAISEGTLRDGYTF
v_gene: TRBV10-3
d_gene: .

CDR3aa: CASSLGLAGAYEQYF
v_gene: TRBV11-2
d_gene: TRBD2